This TCR beta chain is from a study of cytomegalovirus exposure and HLA in healthy donors. Study-level information: Of around 400 genotyped donors, 81% grouped in the Caucasian-associated ancestry cluster. Whole-study results and caveats: The presence/absence work took it that sequencing depth was about the same across donors.

The PCR made use of 60 Vbeta and 13 Jbeta primers. Method: immunoSEQ multiplex PCR; TCRdb's copy keeps in-frame clones and lacks some. The top ten hold 4.1% of the sample, which has 150,000 to 200,000 clones, about four fifths seen once. The donors were healthy bone marrow donors. Between the trimmed V and J ends, which lost 3 bases and 0 bases, there was a span of 9 bases. Germline CDR1 reads LNHDA; CDR2 reads SQIVND (reference sequence). The CDR3 has 15 residues. About this clone: Its antigen remains unknown.

The source is a man aged 50-60 years in good health and CMV-seropositive. The sequenced sample consisted of PBMCs. The chain employs TRBV19 and TRBJ2-1; D unclear. CDR3 sequence reads: CASSMSPSSYNEQFF. CDR3 coding DNA: TGTGCCAGTAGTATGAGTCCAAGCTCCTACAATGAGCAGTTCTTC.